One and the same sample provided the 18 T cell receptor beta chains below, sequenced in a study of cytomegalovirus exposure and HLA in healthy donors. In the PCR, 60 Vbeta and 13 Jbeta primers were used. The protocol was immunoSEQ multiplex PCR, while the TCRdb copy is restricted to in-frame clones and leaves out a portion. The sample consists of over 200,000 clones, 77% of them appearing once. Sequencing was carried out using PBMCs. The receptors were sampled from a woman in her fifties or sixties in good health and CMV-seropositive.

The V gene is TRBV6-4, the J gene TRBJ2-2; 8 nucleotides line up with TRBD1. V lost 3 bases and J lost 4; bases outside the gene matches: 10. The germline V gene has CDR1 MRHNA and CDR2 SNTAGT. The CDR3 is made up of 17 amino acids. CDR3 loop: CASSDPWTGRITGELFF. The DNA of the CDR3 is TGTGCCAGCAGTGATCCCTGGACAGGGCGTATCACCGGGGAGCTGTTTTTT.

V usage is TRBV19 and J usage is TRBJ1-2, with D uncertain. Germline V gene lookup returns CDR1 LNHDA and CDR2 SQIVND (reference sequence). CDR3 length: 12 amino acids. V lost 8 bases and J lost 1, with 8 bases in between. The CDR3 DNA sequence: TGTGCCAGTGGACGGGGTAACTATGGCTACACCTTC. Residues: CASGRGNYGYTF.

This clone was seen a handful of times. The rearrangement joins TRBV11-2 to TRBJ2-5, with 9 bases fitting TRBD2. The ends lost 7 bases at V and 3 bases at J; junction bases unmatched: 9. The CDR3 is 15 residues long. CDR1 SGHAT and CDR2 FQNNGV come from the germline V gene. The CDR3 reads CASTKQASGEETQYF. The CDR3 bases are TGTGCCAGCACCAAGCAGGCTAGCGGGGAAGAGACCCAGTACTTC.

V is TRBV4-1 and J is TRBJ2-1; TRBD2 aligns across 9 bases. This CDR3 has 13 residues. Germline V CDR1 and CDR2: MGHRA, YSYEKL. Trimming took 4 bases from V and 8 from J; bases not matched to a gene: 3. CDR3 residues: CASSRGLAYEQFF. DNA of the CDR3: TGCGCCAGCAGCCGCGGACTAGCGTATGAGCAGTTCTTC.

This clone was seen a handful of times. The CDR3 is CASSSISGTSGRLYEQYF. DNA of the CDR3: TGTGCCAGCAGCTCAATCTCCGGGACTAGCGGGAGGTTGTACGAGCAGTACTTC. The rearrangement links TRBV7-6 to TRBJ2-7; 15 bases line up with TRBD2. In germline, CDR1 is SGHVS, CDR2 FNYEAQ. V shed 4 bases and J 4 bases; nucleotides not matched to a gene: 11. This CDR3 comprises 18 residues.

V gene TRBV30 combines with J gene TRBJ2-2, with D possibly matching TRBD2 (6 bases). Per germline, CDR1 GTSNPN and CDR2 SVGIG (reference sequence). V lost 8 bases and J lost 5, with 24 bases in between. CDR3 size: 16 residues. CDR3: CAGTTLALSATGELFF. The CDR3 DNA reads as TGTGCCGGCACGACCCTAGCGCTGTCGGCTACCGGGGAGCTGTTTTTT.

This rearrangement joins TRBV14 to TRBJ1-2; a weak D match, TRBD1 (6 bases). V lost 2 bases to trimming and J lost 4 bases, with 11 bases between them. The CDR3 spans 14 residues. Germline V gene sequence: CDR1 SGHDN, CDR2 FVKESK. The CDR3 nucleotides read TGTGCCAGCAGCCAACTAGACAGGTTCTATGGCTACACCTTC. Translated, it gives CASSQLDRFYGYTF.

The gene calls are TRBV30 and TRBJ2-5; a possible D gene is TRBD2 (6 bases). V was trimmed by 2 bases and J by 2 bases, leaving 12 bases between them. The CDR3 totals 14 residues. Per germline, CDR1 GTSNPN and CDR2 SVGIG (reference sequence). CDR3: CAWSRLALQETQYF. CDR3 bases: TGTGCCTGGAGTAGGCTAGCGCTGCAAGAGACCCAGTACTTC.

The rearrangement joins TRBV5-1 to TRBJ2-5; D is possibly TRBD1 (6 bases). In germline, CDR1 is SGHRS, CDR2 YFSETQ. This CDR3 region has 14 residues. The V and J ends lost 4 bases and 2 bases respectively, with 12 bases between them. For the CDR3, the DNA is TGCGCCAGCAGCCCCGGGACATGGCAAGAGACCCAGTACTTC. Protein: CASSPGTWQETQYF.

This clone was picked up one time. The V and J genes are TRBV11-3 and TRBJ2-1, with a weak D call TRBD2 (5 bases). The V gene lost 5 bases and the J gene lost 3 bases, with 8 bases spanning the gap. The CDR3 is 13 amino acids. In germline, CDR1 is SGHNT, CDR2 YENEEA. DNA of the CDR3: TGTGCCAGCAGCATTGGACTCTACAATGAGCAGTTCTTC. Protein product: CASSIGLYNEQFF.

The chain uses TRBV14 and TRBJ1-1; the D is unclear. This CDR3 comprises 14 residues. The germline V gene encodes CDR1 SGHDN and CDR2 FVKESK. Trimming shortened V by 3 bases and J by 10 bases, and 18 bases separated the two germline ends. The CDR3 nucleotides are TGTGCCAGCAGCCAGGATCAGCCCGGCGGAGGAGCTTTCTTT. Its protein is CASSQDQPGGGAFF.

The chain recombines TRBV27 with TRBJ2-7; 15 positions match TRBD2. Germline values: CDR1 MNHEY, CDR2 SMNVEV (reference sequence). The trim removed 5 bases at V and 0 bases at J, leaving 8 bases unmatched. The CDR3 runs to 18 residues. CDR3 loop: CASSPWTSGRAPSYEQYF. Written as DNA, the CDR3 is TGTGCCAGCAGTCCATGGACTAGCGGGAGGGCCCCCTCCTACGAGCAGTACTTC.

For this clone: The CDR3 does not end in the conserved phenylalanine or tryptophan, so this is likely a read error. The J gene is TRBJ2-7, the V gene TRBV4-1; 14 bases agree with TRBD2. Per germline, CDR1 MGHRA and CDR2 YSYEKL. V dropped 4 bases and J dropped 8; count of bases not matched to a gene: 7. This CDR3 has 15 residues. This CDR3 reads CASSPPGTSGRQQYL. The CDR3 nucleotides read TGCGCCAGCAGCCCTCCTGGGACTAGCGGGAGACAGCAGTACCTC.

There are a few counts of this clone. The chain employs TRBV4-3 and TRBJ1-3, with D perhaps matching TRBD1 (6 bases). Looked up from germline, CDR1 is LGHNA and CDR2 is YSLEER. The CDR3 has 15 amino acids. The germline V and J ends were trimmed by 4 bases and 0 bases, with 10 bases remaining between them. The CDR3 sequence is CASSLQGFSGNTIYF. In DNA form, the CDR3 reads TGCGCCAGCAGCCTTCAGGGGTTCTCTGGAAACACCATATATTTT.

The J gene is TRBJ1-2, the V gene TRBV5-1; D is undetermined. Trimming shortened V by 0 bases and J by 8 bases, and 17 bases separated the two germline ends. Germline-derived CDR1 and CDR2 are SGHRS and YFSETQ. The CDR3 has 15 residues. CDR3 in DNA: TGCGCCAGCAGCTTGGAGGCCAGCCAAGAGCGGGGCTACACCTTC. Protein product: CASSLEASQERGYTF.

The chain recombines TRBV5-5 with TRBJ2-6; TRBD1 might be the D (5 bases). V was clipped by 5 bases and J by 4 bases, with 13 bases between them. Per germline, CDR1 SGHKS and CDR2 YYEKEE (reference sequence). The CDR3 spans 15 residues. As DNA, the CDR3 is TGTGCCAGCAGTCTGGCAGGGATGGGGGCCAACGTCCTGACTTTC. Protein sequence: CASSLAGMGANVLTF.

This clone has more than one count but fewer than ten. The gene calls are TRBV11-2 and TRBJ1-2, with D unresolved. The CDR3 is made up of 13 amino acids. The ends were cut back, 2 bases at V and 6 bases at J, with 10 bases in the middle. Germline V gene lookup returns CDR1 SGHAT and CDR2 FQNNGV. The CDR3 coding sequence is TGTGCCAGCAGCTTACGATTGAGGAATGGCTACACCTTC. Its translation is CASSLRLRNGYTF. Combining the CDR3 with reference TRBV11-2 and TRBJ1-2 gives the whole variable domain EAGVAQSPRYKIIEKRQSVAFWCNPISGHATLYWYQQILGQGPKLLIQFQNNGVVDDSQLPKDRFSAERLKGVDSTLKIQPAKLEDSAVYLCASSLRLRNGYTFGSGTRLTVV.

V usage is TRBV25-1 and J usage is TRBJ1-2; D is perhaps TRBD1 (6 bases). The CDR3 contains 13 residues. With 7 bases removed from V and 7 bases from J, the gap between germline ends came to 16 bases. CDR1 is MGHDK and CDR2 is SYGVNS in the germline V gene. The CDR3 spells CASTRQAEFGYTF. The DNA for the CDR3 is TGTGCCAGCACTCGACAGGCGGAGTTTGGCTACACCTTC.